This T cell receptor beta chain was sequenced in a study of blood T cell repertoires in COVID-19. Study-level background: Samples representing acute and convalescent COVID-19 were sourced from the United States, Italy and Spain.

Per germline, CDR1 LNHDA and CDR2 SQIVND (reference sequence). The CDR3 length is 15 residues. The ends lost 5 bases at V and 5 bases at J; junction bases unmatched: 7. Repertoires were generated with immunoSEQ multiplex PCR, while TCRdb's copy carries only in-frame clones and drops some. Among 60,000 to 85,000 clones, approximately 84% were seen once, and the ten largest hold 36%. The table lists this clone with a few counts. The chain couples TRBV19 to TRBJ1-5, with 9 bases aligning to TRBD1. The clonotype comes from a man between 70 and 80 years old with acute or convalescent COVID-19. Sample: peripheral blood. The CDR3: CASSALRDRDQPQHF. CDR3 bases: TGTGCCAGTAGTGCTCTCCGGGACAGGGATCAGCCCCAGCATTTT.